A single sample is the source of the 29 T cell receptor beta chains below, sequenced in a study of T-cell reconstitution after alpha-beta-depleted transplantation in children. Unique molecular identifiers were incorporated during preparation of the TCRbeta library. TCRdb processed the PCR reads anew with MiXCR; each CDR3 protein has one entry. The repertoire consists of 29,000 or so distinct CDR3 sequences, with roughly 6.3% occurring once and the leading ten covering roughly 7%. Material: PBMCs, mostly from graft donor cells, obtained 180 days after TCRalphabeta/CD19-depleted stem cell transplant. Receptors were obtained from a male patient younger than 18 who had a stem cell transplant for acute myeloid leukemia, so the T cells may come from the graft donor.

This clonotype showed up many times. This rearrangement joins TRBV6-5 to TRBJ2-6, with D hard to call. Trimming took 4 bases from V and 4 from J, leaving 14 bases between them. Germline V CDR1 and CDR2: MNHEY, SVGAGI. This CDR3 region has 16 residues. CDR3 in DNA: TGTGCCAGCAGTTCGCCGACCCTAGGAGGGGCCAACGTCCTGACTTTC. Translated, it gives CASSSPTLGGANVLTF.

This clonotype was counted ten times or more. The chain combines TRBV5-1 with TRBJ2-7, with D possibly being TRBD2 (6 bases). Trimming took 0 bases from V and 1 from J, leaving 14 bases between them. The CDR3 is 16 amino acids. From germline, CDR1 is SGHRS and CDR2 YFSETQ. The CDR3 coding sequence is TGCGCCAGCAGCTTGGTATCTGCGGGGTTTTCCTACGAGCAGTACTTC. Protein sequence: CASSLVSAGFSYEQYF.

This clonotype showed up many times. The chain has TRBV6-2 or TRBV6-3 and TRBJ2-5; D uncertain. Germline assignment: CDR1 MNHEY and CDR2 SVGEGT. Trimming pared 6 bases from V and 0 bases from J, leaving 11 bases between. The CDR3 runs to 14 residues. CDR3 in amino acids: CASSSTPYQETQYF. The CDR3 coding sequence is TGTGCCAGCAGCAGTACTCCGTACCAAGAGACCCAGTACTTC.

This clonotype was picked up many times. This chain connects TRBV10-2 to TRBJ1-5, with 7 bases aligning to TRBD1. Germline CDR1 and CDR2: WSHSY and SAAADI. The length of the CDR3 is 14 residues. The V and J ends lost 3 bases and 7 bases, in that order; junction bases with no gene match: 6. The CDR3 sequence: CASSDGQGEQPQHF. For the CDR3, the DNA is TGCGCCAGCAGTGACGGGCAGGGGGAGCAGCCCCAGCATTTT.

This clonotype showed up many times. CDR3 protein: CASSTNFSPLHF. The CDR3 bases are TGTGCCAGCAGTACCAATTTTTCACCCCTCCACTTT. This sequence joins TRBV27 and TRBJ1-6, with no clear D. The germline V gene has CDR1 MNHEY and CDR2 SMNVEV (reference sequence). V shed 5 bases and J shed 9 bases, with 8 bases lying between them. This CDR3 contains 12 residues.

In this sample, this clonotype turned up many times. The V gene is TRBV28, the J gene TRBJ1-2; 10 nucleotides line up with TRBD1. The ends lost 7 bases at V and 0 bases at J; junction bases unmatched: 11. Germline assignment: CDR1 MDHEN and CDR2 SYDVKM. This CDR3 contains 17 residues. The chain's CDR3 is CASKGQGFGTSNYGYTF. DNA of the CDR3: TGTGCCAGCAAGGGACAGGGGTTCGGGACATCTAACTATGGCTACACCTTC.

In its sample, this clonotype was seen many times. CDR3 nucleotides: TGTGCCAGCAGCCAAAGCGGGAGGGCCAATGAGCAGTTCTTC. Its translation is CASSQSGRANEQFF. The V gene is TRBV7-2, the J gene TRBJ2-1, with 10 nucleotides matching TRBD2. V trimming: 5 bases; J trimming: 6 bases; junction bases outside the gene matches: 4. The CDR3 is made up of 14 amino acids. CDR1 SGHTA and CDR2 FQGNSA come from the germline V gene.

In this sample, this clonotype turned up many times. The chain links TRBV7-9 to TRBJ2-7; 10 bases are shared with TRBD2. The CDR3 is 16 amino acids. With V trimmed by 4 bases and J by 2 bases, 8 bases remained unmatched. The germline CDR1 and CDR2 sequences are SEHNR and FQNEAQ (reference sequence). The CDR3 DNA follows: TGTGCCAGCAGCTCAATACTAGCGGGATTTCCCTACGAGCAGTACTTC. Amino acids: CASSSILAGFPYEQYF.

This clonotype was seen ten or more times. The gene calls are TRBV28 and TRBJ2-7; TRBD2 aligns across 10 bases. Trimming cost V 6 bases and J 1 base; bases outside gene matches: 9. CDR3 length: 16 amino acids. Germline values: CDR1 MDHEN, CDR2 SYDVKM. The CDR3 loop reads CASSPPWTSGSYEQYF. DNA for the CDR3: TGTGCCAGCAGCCCCCCCTGGACTAGCGGTTCCTACGAGCAGTACTTC.

In this sample, this clonotype turned up many times. The chain links TRBV29-1 to TRBJ2-1; tentative D call: TRBD2 (6 bases). The CDR3 extends over 17 amino acids. Trimming took 4 bases from V and 5 from J, leaving 24 bases between them. CDR1 and CDR2 (germline): SQVTM, ANQGSEA. The CDR3 loop is CSVVRGWRASDNNEQFF. The CDR3 region has the DNA TGCAGCGTTGTCAGAGGGTGGAGGGCCTCGGACAACAATGAGCAGTTCTTC.

This clonotype was picked up many times. The V call is TRBV9, the J call TRBJ2-2, with D perhaps matching TRBD2 (6 bases). CDR3 length equals 16 residues. Trimming removed 2 bases at V and 5 bases at J, with 16 bases between. Per the germline V gene, CDR1 is SGDLS and CDR2 is YYNGEE. CDR3 amino acids: CASSVLQGGWTGELFF. As DNA, the CDR3 is TGTGCCAGCAGCGTCTTGCAGGGAGGTTGGACCGGGGAGCTGTTTTTT.

This clonotype has a count of ten or more. The J gene is TRBJ2-3, the V gene TRBV4-1; TRBD2 matches at 9 bases. Germline V gene data show CDR1 as MGHRA and CDR2 as YSYEKL. The ends lost 2 bases at V and 1 base at J; junction bases unmatched: 10. This CDR3 has 18 amino acids. CDR3 protein: CASSQRGTLAGRTDTQYF. The DNA for the CDR3 is TGCGCCAGCAGCCAACGCGGGACTCTAGCGGGACGCACAGATACGCAGTATTTT.

The chain carries TRBV7-9 and TRBJ2-1; 7 nucleotides line up with TRBD2. The V and J ends lost 9 bases and 7 bases, in that order; junction bases with no gene match: 6. This CDR3 region has 12 residues. Per germline, CDR1 SEHNR and CDR2 FQNEAQ (reference sequence). The CDR3 is CARGPGGNEQFF. The CDR3 DNA is TGTGCCAGGGGCCCGGGGGGAAATGAGCAGTTCTTC.

This clonotype is medium-sized within its sample. The chain uses TRBV4-1 and TRBJ2-5; D remains ambiguous. V dropped 2 bases and J dropped 0 bases, with 4 bases sitting between them. CDR1 MGHRA and CDR2 YSYEKL come from the germline V gene. The CDR3 length is 13 residues. The CDR3 protein is CASSQLNQETQYF. CDR3 DNA sequence: TGCGCCAGCAGCCAACTCAACCAAGAGACCCAGTACTTC.

This clonotype was counted at least ten times. J is TRBJ2-2 and V is TRBV5-1; 10 bases are shared with TRBD1. CDR3 length equals 15 residues. The V gene end was trimmed by 5 bases and the J gene end by 1 base; junction bases not matched to a gene: 2. Germline V gene data show CDR1 as SGHRS and CDR2 as YFSETQ. The CDR3 region is CASSDRGQNTGELFF. The CDR3 DNA follows: TGCGCCAGCAGTGACAGGGGGCAGAACACCGGGGAGCTGTTTTTT. Full variable domain (rest looked up from reference TRBV5-1 and TRBJ2-2): KAGVTQTPRYLIKTRGQQVTLSCSPISGHRSVSWYQQTPGQGLQFLFEYFSETQRNKGNFPGRFSGRQFSNSRSEMNVSTLELGDSALYLCASSDRGQNTGELFFGEGSRLTVL.

At least ten counts were recorded for this clonotype. The J gene is TRBJ2-2, the V gene TRBV29-1, with D perhaps matching TRBD1 (6 bases). The V and J ends lost 4 bases and 11 bases respectively, with 17 bases between them. The V gene's germline CDR1 is SQVTM and CDR2 ANQGSEA. The CDR3 covers 13 residues. CDR3 in DNA: TGCAGCGTTGGAGGGGGACGGGGCCCCGAGCTGTTTTTT. Its protein is CSVGGGRGPELFF.

V gene TRBV5-4 combines with J gene TRBJ2-3; D remains ambiguous. Trimming took 2 bases from V and 0 from J, leaving 10 bases between them. There are 15 residues in the CDR3. Germline V gene lookup returns CDR1 SGHNT and CDR2 YYREEE (reference sequence). Here the CDR3 reads CASSLTEASTDTQYF. The CDR3 nucleotides read TGTGCCAGCAGCTTAACGGAAGCTAGCACAGATACGCAGTATTTT. Full variable domain (rest looked up from reference TRBV5-4 and TRBJ2-3): ETGVTQSPTHLIKTRGQQVTLRCSSQSGHNTVSWYQQALGQGPQFIFQYYREEENGRGNFPPRFSGLQFPNYSSELNVNALELDDSALYLCASSLTEASTDTQYFGPGTRLTVL.

This clonotype was observed many times. The chain links TRBV7-2 to TRBJ2-5; TRBD2 aligns across 10 bases. Germline values: CDR1 SGHTA, CDR2 FQGNSA. Trimming removed 1 base from V and 3 bases from J; junction bases left unmatched: 5. The CDR3 has 16 amino acids. This CDR3 is CASSLVGTSDKETQYF. CDR3 DNA sequence: TGTGCCAGCAGCTTAGTGGGGACTAGCGACAAAGAGACCCAGTACTTC.

At least ten counts were recorded for this clonotype. The V and J genes are TRBV7-9 and TRBJ2-1; TRBD2 matches 9 bases. The germline CDR1 and CDR2 sequences are SEHNR and FQNEAQ (reference sequence). The CDR3 length is 16 residues. V gave up 5 bases and J gave up 3 bases; unmatched junction bases: 8. The CDR3 DNA sequence: TGTGCCAGCAGCCCCCGACTAGCGGCATACTACAATGAGCAGTTCTTC. It translates to CASSPRLAAYYNEQFF.

This clonotype showed up many times. The V and J genes are TRBV20-1 and TRBJ2-1, with 8 bases aligning to TRBD2. Germline V lookup: CDR1 DFQATT, CDR2 SNEGSKA (reference sequence). This CDR3 is 15 amino acids long. The J segment lost 5 bases and the V segment lost 5 bases, leaving 11 bases of the junction unmatched. The CDR3 reads CSAGTGTRQDNEQFF. CDR3 bases: TGCAGTGCTGGAACCGGGACTAGACAGGACAATGAGCAGTTCTTC.

The sample holds many counts of this clonotype. The V and J genes are TRBV11-2 and TRBJ2-1; possibly TRBD1 or TRBD2 for D (6 bases each). There are 13 residues in the CDR3. Deletions cut 7 bases from V and 8 bases from J, with 15 bases between. Germline V gene sequence: CDR1 SGHAT, CDR2 FQNNGV. CDR3 bases: TGTGCCAGCACCTCCGGGGGCAGCTATGAGCAGTTCTTC. Translating gives CASTSGGSYEQFF.

This clonotype was counted many times. The chain uses TRBV4-3 and TRBJ1-6, with TRBD1 matching 8 bases. Germline lookup yields CDR1 LGHNA and CDR2 YSLEER. J was trimmed by 6 bases and V by 4 bases; bases with no gene match: 2. The CDR3 has 14 amino acids. The CDR3 coding sequence is TGCGCCAGCAGCCCGGGACAGGTTAATTCACCCCTCCACTTT. This gives the protein CASSPGQVNSPLHF.

This clonotype was observed at least ten times. The V call is TRBV28, the J call TRBJ1-6; 10 nucleotides match TRBD1. From germline, CDR1 is MDHEN and CDR2 SYDVKM. Losses at the gene ends were 7 bases for V and 9 bases for J; bases not matched to a gene: 12. The CDR3 has 16 residues. Here the CDR3 DNA reads TGTGCCAGCACCCTTAGGGGACAGGGGATGGGTTCACCCCTCCACTTT. It codes for CASTLRGQGMGSPLHF.

This clonotype appeared many times. The chain is built from TRBV5-1 and TRBJ2-7; D might be TRBD1 (5 bases). V lost 7 bases to trimming and J lost 2 bases, with 19 bases between them. The germline V gene encodes CDR1 SGHRS and CDR2 YFSETQ. The CDR3 runs 15 residues. The CDR3 DNA is TGCGCCAGCGGACACCCCTCCGTCTCCCCCTACGAGCAGTACTTC. This codes for CASGHPSVSPYEQYF.

This clonotype has ten or more counts. This chain joins TRBV20-1 and TRBJ2-3; 8 bases are a match to TRBD2. Unmatched junction bases numbered 12, after V lost 6 bases and J lost 1 base. Germline V gene lookup returns CDR1 DFQATT and CDR2 SNEGSKA (reference sequence). The CDR3 runs to 16 residues. The CDR3 is CSAATSAGGGTDTQYF. DNA of the CDR3: TGCAGTGCCGCGACTAGTGCCGGGGGGGGCACAGATACGCAGTATTTT.

There are many counts of this clonotype. The V call is TRBV28, the J call TRBJ1-5; TRBD1 might be the D (5 bases). The germline CDR1 and CDR2 sequences are MDHEN and SYDVKM. The CDR3 totals 15 residues. The V and J ends lost 6 bases and 5 bases respectively, with 17 bases between them. Written as DNA, the CDR3 is TGTGCCAGCAGCCCAAGCAGGGCGTTCCATCAGCCCCAGCATTTT. Residues: CASSPSRAFHQPQHF. Using reference TRBV28 and TRBJ1-5 for the parts outside the CDR3, the full variable domain is DVKVTQSSRYLVKRTGEKVFLECVQDMDHENMFWYRQDPGLGLRLIYFSYDVKMKEKGDIPEGYSVSREKKERFSLILESASTNQTSMYLCASSPSRAFHQPQHFGDGTRLSIL.

This clonotype was recorded at least ten times. The J gene is TRBJ1-1, the V gene TRBV5-5, with 7 positions matching TRBD1. The CDR3 totals 16 residues. The ends lost 2 bases at V and 0 bases at J; junction bases unmatched: 7. Germline values: CDR1 SGHKS, CDR2 YYEKEE (reference sequence). The DNA for the CDR3 is TGTGCCAGCAGCTTAGCAGGGGGTCGGGTGAACACTGAAGCTTTCTTT. Amino acid sequence: CASSLAGGRVNTEAFF.

This clonotype showed up many times. The chain couples TRBV20-1 to TRBJ1-4; 7 nucleotides align to TRBD1. This CDR3 comprises 10 residues. The V gene's germline CDR1 is DFQATT and CDR2 SNEGSKA (reference sequence). With 7 bases clipped from V and 13 bases from J, the junction kept 6 bases outside the gene matches. CDR3 region: CSVATGRLFF. The CDR3 region has the DNA TGCAGTGTTGCGACAGGGAGACTGTTTTTT.

This clonotype is categorized as medium-sized. The gene calls are TRBV25-1 and TRBJ1-6, with D possibly matching TRBD1 (6 bases). Trimming shortened V by 6 bases and J by 8 bases, and 14 bases separated the two germline ends. CDR1 MGHDK and CDR2 SYGVNS come from the germline V gene. CDR3 length: 14 amino acids. CDR3 protein: CASSVPGGDSPLHF. In nucleotides, the CDR3 is TGTGCCAGCAGCGTGCCGGGGGGCGATTCACCCCTCCACTTT. Drawing the rest from reference TRBV25-1 and TRBJ1-6, the complete variable domain is EADIYQTPRYLVIGTGKKITLECSQTMGHDKMYWYQQDPGMELHLIHYSYGVNSTEKGDLSSESTVSRIRTEHFPLTLESARPSHTSQYLCASSVPGGDSPLHFGNGTRLTVT.